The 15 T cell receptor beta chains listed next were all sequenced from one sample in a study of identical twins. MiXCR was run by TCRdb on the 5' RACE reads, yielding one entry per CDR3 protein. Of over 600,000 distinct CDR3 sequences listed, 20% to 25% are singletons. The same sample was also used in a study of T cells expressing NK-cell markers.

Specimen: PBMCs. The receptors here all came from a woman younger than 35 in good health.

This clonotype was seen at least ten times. The CDR3 loop reads CASSDRAGDTQYF. The CDR3 nucleotides read TGTGCCAGCAGTGACAGGGCCGGAGATACGCAGTATTTT. The chain recombines TRBV6-1 with TRBJ2-3, with a weak D call TRBD1 (5 bases). The CDR3 loop spans 13 amino acids. With 3 bases removed from V and 5 bases from J, the gap between germline ends came to 9 bases. From germline, CDR1 is MNHNS and CDR2 SASEGT.

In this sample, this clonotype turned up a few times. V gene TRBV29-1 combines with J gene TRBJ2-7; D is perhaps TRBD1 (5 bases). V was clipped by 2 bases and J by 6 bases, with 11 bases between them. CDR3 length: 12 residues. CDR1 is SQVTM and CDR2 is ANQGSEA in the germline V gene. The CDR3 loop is CSVESGSSEQYF. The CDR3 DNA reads TGCAGCGTTGAATCAGGGTCCAGCGAGCAGTACTTC.

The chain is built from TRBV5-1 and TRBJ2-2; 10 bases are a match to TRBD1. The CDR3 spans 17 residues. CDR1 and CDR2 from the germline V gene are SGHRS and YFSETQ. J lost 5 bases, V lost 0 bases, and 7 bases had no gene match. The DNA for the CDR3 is TGCGCCAGCAGCTTGGGCGGCGACAGGGGGCGGACCGGGGAGCTGTTTTTT. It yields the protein CASSLGGDRGRTGELFF. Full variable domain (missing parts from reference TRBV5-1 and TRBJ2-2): KAGVTQTPRYLIKTRGQQVTLSCSPISGHRSVSWYQQTPGQGLQFLFEYFSETQRNKGNFPGRFSGRQFSNSRSEMNVSTLELGDSALYLCASSLGGDRGRTGELFFGEGSRLTVL.

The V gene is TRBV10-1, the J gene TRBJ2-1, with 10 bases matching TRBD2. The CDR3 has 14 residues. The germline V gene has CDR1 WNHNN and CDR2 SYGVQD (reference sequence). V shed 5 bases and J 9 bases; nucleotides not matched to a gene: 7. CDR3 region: CASSRSGRGLEQFF. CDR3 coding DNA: TGCGCCAGCAGTAGGAGCGGGAGGGGTCTTGAGCAGTTCTTC.

CDR3 loop: CASSFFPGTANYNEQFF. Here the CDR3 DNA reads TGTGCCAGCAGTTTTTTTCCCGGGACAGCCAACTACAATGAGCAGTTCTTC. The rearrangement joins TRBV6-2 or TRBV6-3 to TRBJ2-1; the match to TRBD1 covers 7 bases. The germline V gene encodes CDR1 MNHEY and CDR2 SVGEGT. The CDR3 contains 17 residues. V trimming: 4 bases; J trimming: 3 bases; junction bases outside the gene matches: 12.

The DNA of the CDR3 is TGTGCCACCAGCAGACTGGAGGGCGCTGAAGCTTTCTTT. Translated: CATSRLEGAEAFF. The rearrangement joins TRBV15 to TRBJ1-1; no clear D. V lost 2 bases to trimming and J lost 6 bases, with 10 bases between them. This CDR3 region has 13 residues. Looked up from germline, CDR1 is LNHNV and CDR2 is YYDKDF (reference sequence). Full variable domain (missing parts from reference TRBV15 and TRBJ1-1): DAMVIQNPRYQVTQFGKPVTLSCSQTLNHNVMYWYQQKSSQAPKLLFHYYDKDFNNEADTPDNFQSRRPNTSFCFLDIRSPGLGDTAMYLCATSRLEGAEAFFGQGTRLTVV.

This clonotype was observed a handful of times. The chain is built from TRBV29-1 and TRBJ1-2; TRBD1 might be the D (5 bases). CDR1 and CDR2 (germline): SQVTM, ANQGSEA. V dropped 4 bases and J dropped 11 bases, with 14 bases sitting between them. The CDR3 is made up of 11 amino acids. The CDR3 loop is CSVGGAYMYTF. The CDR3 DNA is TGCAGCGTTGGAGGGGCCTACATGTACACCTTC.

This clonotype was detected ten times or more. This chain's CDR3 is CASSLEGPGIQYF. The DNA of the CDR3 is TGTGCCAGCAGCTTGGAGGGACCGGGCATTCAGTACTTC. The chain uses TRBV5-6 and TRBJ2-4, with D perhaps being TRBD1 or TRBD2 (5 bases each). Trimming cost V 0 bases and J 9 bases, with 10 bases left between them. The CDR3 runs 13 residues. Germline values: CDR1 SGHDT, CDR2 YYEEEE.

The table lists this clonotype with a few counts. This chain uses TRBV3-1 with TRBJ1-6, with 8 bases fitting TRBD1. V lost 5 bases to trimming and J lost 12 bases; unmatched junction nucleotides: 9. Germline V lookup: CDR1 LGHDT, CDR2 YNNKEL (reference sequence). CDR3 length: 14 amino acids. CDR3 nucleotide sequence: TGTGCCAGCAGCGACGGACAGGGAAGAGGACCCCTCCACTTT. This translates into CASSDGQGRGPLHF.

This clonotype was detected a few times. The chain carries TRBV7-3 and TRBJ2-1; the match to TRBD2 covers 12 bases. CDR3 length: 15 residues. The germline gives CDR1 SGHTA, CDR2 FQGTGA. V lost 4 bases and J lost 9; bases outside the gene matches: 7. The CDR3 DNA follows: TGTGCCAGCAGCTCGACTAGCGGGGGCAAGGGTGAGCAGTTCTTC. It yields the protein CASSSTSGGKGEQFF.

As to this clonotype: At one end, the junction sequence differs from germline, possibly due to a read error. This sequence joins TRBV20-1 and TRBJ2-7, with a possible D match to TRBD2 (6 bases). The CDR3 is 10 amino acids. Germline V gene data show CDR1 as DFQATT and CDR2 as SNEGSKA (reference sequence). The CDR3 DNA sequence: TGCAGTGCCATAGACCGGAGGGTGGTGTGG. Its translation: CSAIDRRVVW.

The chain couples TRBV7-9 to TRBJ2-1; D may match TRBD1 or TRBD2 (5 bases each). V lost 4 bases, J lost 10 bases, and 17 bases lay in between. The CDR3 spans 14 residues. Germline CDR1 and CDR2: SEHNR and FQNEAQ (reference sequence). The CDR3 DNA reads TGTGCCAGCAGCTCGGGACCAGCAAGTTGGGAGCAGTTCTTC. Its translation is CASSSGPASWEQFF.

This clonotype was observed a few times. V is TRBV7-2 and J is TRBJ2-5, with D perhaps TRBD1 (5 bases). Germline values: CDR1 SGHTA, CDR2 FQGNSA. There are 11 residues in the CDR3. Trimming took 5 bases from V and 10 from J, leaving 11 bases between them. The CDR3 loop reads CASSPDRLQYF. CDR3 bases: TGTGCCAGCAGCCCCGACAGACTCCAGTACTTC. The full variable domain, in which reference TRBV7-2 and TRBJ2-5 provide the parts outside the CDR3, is GAGVSQSPSNKVTEKGKDVELRCDPISGHTALYWYRQSLGQGLEFLIYFQGNSAPDKSGLPSDRFSAERTGGSVSTLTIQRTQQEDSAVYLCASSPDRLQYFGPGTRLLVL.

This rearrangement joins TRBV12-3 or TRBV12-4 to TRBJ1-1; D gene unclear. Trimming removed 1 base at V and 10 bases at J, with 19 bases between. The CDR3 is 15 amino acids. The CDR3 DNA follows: TGTGCCAGCAGTTTAGGGTCGGCGGGTCGGCTTTTAGCTTTCTTT. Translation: CASSLGSAGRLLAFF.

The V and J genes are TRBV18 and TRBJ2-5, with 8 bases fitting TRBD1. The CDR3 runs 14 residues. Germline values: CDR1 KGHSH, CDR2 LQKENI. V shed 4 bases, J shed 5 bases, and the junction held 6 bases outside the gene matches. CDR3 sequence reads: CASSLRQGLETQYF. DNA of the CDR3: TGTGCCAGCTCACTCCGACAGGGGTTGGAGACCCAGTACTTC.